Only a few counts were recorded for the clone carrying this T cell receptor (beta chain). TCR beta VDJ and CDR3 were profiled, and genomic DNA was the template. TCRdb reanalysed the reads using MiXCR and keeps one entry per CDR3 protein. The sample has around 430,000 distinct CDR3 sequences, under 40% seen once. Previously, flow cytometry had revealed CD8+CD57+ cell expansion in the patients chosen for sequencing. The record originates from a study of CD8+CD57+ T cells in acquired aplastic anemia. Study details: When averaged, DNA from sorted CD4+ and CD8+ cells came to 3.2 ug.

Source material: sorted CD4+, CD8+, or CD8+CD57+ T cells (not recorded which) from PBMCs. This clonotype originated in a human donor with aplastic anemia.

CDR3: CSASRLAAAGELFF. Written as DNA, the CDR3 is TGCAGTGCTAGTCGCCTAGCTGCGGCCGGGGAGCTGTTTTTT. The gene calls are TRBV20-1 and TRBJ2-2; D perhaps matches TRBD2 (5 bases). Trimming left V 3 bases short and J 6 bases short, with 14 bases between. This CDR3 is 14 amino acids long. CDR1 is DFQATT, CDR2 SNEGSKA, per germline (reference sequence).